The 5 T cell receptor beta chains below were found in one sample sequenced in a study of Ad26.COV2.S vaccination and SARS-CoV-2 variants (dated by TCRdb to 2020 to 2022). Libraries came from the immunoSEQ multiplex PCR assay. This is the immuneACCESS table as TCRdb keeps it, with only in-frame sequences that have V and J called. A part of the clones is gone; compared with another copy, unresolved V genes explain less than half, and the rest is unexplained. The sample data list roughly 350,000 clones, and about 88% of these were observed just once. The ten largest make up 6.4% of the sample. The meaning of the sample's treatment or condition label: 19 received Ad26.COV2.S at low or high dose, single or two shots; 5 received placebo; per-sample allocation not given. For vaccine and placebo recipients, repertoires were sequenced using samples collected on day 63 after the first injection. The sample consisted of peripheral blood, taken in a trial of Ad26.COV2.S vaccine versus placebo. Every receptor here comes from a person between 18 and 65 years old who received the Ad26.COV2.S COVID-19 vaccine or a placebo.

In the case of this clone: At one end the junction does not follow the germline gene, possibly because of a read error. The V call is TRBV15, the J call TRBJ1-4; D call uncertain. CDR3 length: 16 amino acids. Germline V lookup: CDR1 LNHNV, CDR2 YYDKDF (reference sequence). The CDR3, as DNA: TGTGCCACCAGCGGAGAGAGGCAGGACCTAAATGAAAAACTGTTTTTT. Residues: CATSGERQDLNEKLFF. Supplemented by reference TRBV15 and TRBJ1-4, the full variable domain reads DAMVIQNPRYQVTQFGKPVTLSCSQTLNHNVMYWYQQKSSQAPKLLFHYYDKDFNNEADTPDNFQSRRPNTSFCFLDIRSPGLGDTAMYLCATSGERQDLNEKLFFGSGTQLSVL.

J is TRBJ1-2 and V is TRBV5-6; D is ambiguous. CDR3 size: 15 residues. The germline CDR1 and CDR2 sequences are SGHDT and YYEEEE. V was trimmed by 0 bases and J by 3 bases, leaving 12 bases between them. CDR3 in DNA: TGTGCCAGCAGCTTGGCGAGGCCCGGGGACTATGGCTACACCTTC. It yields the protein CASSLARPGDYGYTF. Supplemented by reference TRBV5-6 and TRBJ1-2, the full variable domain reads DAGVTQSPTHLIKTRGQQVTLRCSPKSGHDTVSWYQQALGQGPQFIFQYYEEEERQRGNFPDRFSGHQFPNYSSELNVNALLLGDSALYLCASSLARPGDYGYTFGSGTRLTVV.

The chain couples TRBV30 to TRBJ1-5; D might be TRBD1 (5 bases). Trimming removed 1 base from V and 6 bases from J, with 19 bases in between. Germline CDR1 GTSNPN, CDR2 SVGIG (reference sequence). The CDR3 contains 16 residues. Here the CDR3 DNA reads TGTGCCTGGAGTGGGGGCGGTGGGCAGGGTGGTCAGCCCCAGCATTTT. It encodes CAWSGGGGQGGQPQHF.

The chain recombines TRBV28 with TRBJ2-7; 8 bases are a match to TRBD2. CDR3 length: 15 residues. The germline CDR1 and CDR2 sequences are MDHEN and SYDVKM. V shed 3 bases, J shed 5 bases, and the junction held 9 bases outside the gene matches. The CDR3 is CASSFRGAGVNEQYF. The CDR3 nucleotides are TGTGCCAGCAGTTTCCGGGGAGCGGGGGTGAACGAGCAGTACTTC. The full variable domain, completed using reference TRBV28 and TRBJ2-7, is DVKVTQSSRYLVKRTGEKVFLECVQDMDHENMFWYRQDPGLGLRLIYFSYDVKMKEKGDIPEGYSVSREKKERFSLILESASTNQTSMYLCASSFRGAGVNEQYFGPGTRLTVT.

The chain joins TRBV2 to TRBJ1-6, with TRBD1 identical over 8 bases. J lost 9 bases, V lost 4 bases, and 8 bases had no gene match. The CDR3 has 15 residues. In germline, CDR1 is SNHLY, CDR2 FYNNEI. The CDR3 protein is CASSATGTGGSPLHF. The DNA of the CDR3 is TGTGCCAGCAGTGCCACCGGGACAGGAGGTTCACCCCTCCACTTT.